This record concerns one TCR beta chain sequence. This clone was counted once. This receptor's antigen is unknown. Within one base of it there is no much larger clone, and no base qualities were kept. The data were taken from a study of a mutant IDH1 vaccine in newly diagnosed glioma (dated by TCRdb to the early 2020s). About the full investigation: In the chemotherapy-containing groups, vaccination started alongside temozolomide cycles, whereas in patients who had radiotherapy alone it started 4-6 weeks after radiotherapy. Of the 32 treated patients, approximately 60% were male and around 40% were female, and the mean age was roughly 38 years. Prior to enrollment, standard therapy consisting of radiotherapy alone, temozolomide alone, or radiochemotherapy with temozolomide had been administered to patients, with the combination being received by most patients. The week-35 safety follow-up took place at visit V12, and the week-47 end of study took place at visit V13. Six visits were used for peripheral blood collection: V03 (baseline), V05, V07, V10, V12 and V13. Longitudinal TCRB deep sequencing was done for 25 treated patients, wherever samples were available for exploratory analyses. Results the study describes overall, beyond this receptor: Availability determined which PBMC samples were chosen for TCRB deep sequencing. The authors stated that sample limitations prevented analyses of patient blood samples from being reproduced. Pseudoprogression seemed to be unrelated to changes in the top peripheral T cell clonotypes found by TCRB sequencing. Immune responses induced by the vaccine were seen in 90% to 95% of patients across multiple MHC alleles.

For CDR1 and CDR2, the germline V gene lists SGHTA and FQGNSA. Ends trimmed: V by 5 bases, J by 5 bases; bases unmatched to a gene: 3. Including cysteine and phenylalanine, the CDR3 has 13 amino acids. CDR3 DNA only is kept here, 39 bases in frame from base 1. The method behind the library was the immunoSEQ multiplex PCR assay. Rearranged TCR beta chain sequences were amplified using the hsTCRB Kit according to the manufacturer's protocol. Sequencing of TCRB libraries was carried out on an Illumina MiSeq. The authors processed their data as follows. Demultiplexing, trimming and gene mapping were performed with the kit vendor's proprietary platform. Sourced from immuneACCESS, this table was stored by TCRdb with only in-frame sequences that have V and J called. A share of the clones is absent; for the studies checked, an unresolved V gene accounts for under half, and the remainder has no known explanation. V, J and clone size reflect that table, while D and trimming were determined from the DNA. A total of approximately 60,000 clones appear in this sample, around 74% of them only once. The ten largest clones capture 4.7% of the sample.

Read against the paper, the sample's time point label means: week 35, safety follow-up. A 20-mer mutant IDH1 peptide at 300 micrograms in Montanide made up each vaccine dose, which was injected subcutaneously together with topical imiquimod. Patients were given eight vaccinations, in weeks 1, 3, 5, 7, 11, 15, 19 and 23, which matched visits V03 through V10. The donors had newly diagnosed IDH1-mutant astrocytomas of WHO grade 3 or 4 that showed loss of nuclear ATRX. The samples were drawn from NOA16, a multicentre, single-arm, open-label phase I trial in Germany that tested a mutant IDH1 peptide vaccine in humans for the first time. Genomic DNA for TCRB sequencing was isolated from EDTA blood with the DNeasy Blood and Tissue Kit.

The sample here was PBMCs, taken from a glioma patient whose treatment included an IDH1 peptide vaccine. This TCR was recovered from a man aged 50 or older with glioma. The chain uses TRBV7-2 and TRBJ1-2, with 9 middle bases fitting TRBD1. The CDR3 amino acid sequence is: CASSHGTGYGYTF. The DNA reads as follows: TGTGCCAGCAGCCACGGGACAGGGTATGGCTACACCTTC.